This T cell receptor beta chain originates from a study of regulatory T cells in long-lasting Graves disease. Study findings and constraints: Among persistent patients, a larger number of public clonotypes were shared (over 2,500) than among newly diagnosed patients (roughly 910).

Time point defined: newly diagnosed GD, antithyroid drugs for less than 3 months. RNA from PBMCs was the source of the TCR library. Sequencing libraries for TCR beta were prepared with iRepertoire HTBI primers and Arm-PCR of CDR3 regions. One entry per CDR3 protein results from TCRdb running MiXCR on the multiplex PCR reads. The sample lists hundreds of thousands of distinct CDR3 sequences, roughly 17% occurring once. Germline V gene data show CDR1 as MNHEY and CDR2 as SVGEGT. V shed 5 bases, J shed 2 bases, and the junction held 5 bases outside the gene matches. This CDR3 is 15 amino acids long. This clonotype was observed once. The antigen remains undetermined. This sample was shared with a second study, whose subject was T cells in Graves' hyperthyroidism and ophthalmopathy.

This TCR was recovered from a man aged 35 to 55 with Graves disease. This chain joins TRBV6-2 or TRBV6-3 and TRBJ2-5; TRBD1 matches 10 bases. The sequences come from peripheral blood mononuclear cells (PBMCs), collected at new diagnosis, from a patient treated with antithyroid drugs. The CDR3 DNA is TGTGCCAGCAGTCGGACAGGGGGTTGGCAAGAGACCCAGTACTTC. It yields the protein CASSRTGGWQETQYF.